These 4 T cell receptor beta chains came from one sample sequenced in a study of PD-L1 blockade in urothelial cancer (dated by TCRdb to the late 2010s). The intended sense of this specimen's time point label: pretreatment peripheral blood. Libraries were constructed by the immunoSEQ multiplex PCR assay. TCRdb holds this immuneACCESS table with in-frame rearrangements only. Some clones are missing; in checked studies, unresolved V genes explain under half, and the rest has no known cause. In this sample the table shows 43,000 or so clones, 75% to 85% of which occur a single time. In total, the top ten clones hold around 15% of the sample. Material: PBMCs, obtained around atezolizumab (anti-PD-L1) treatment. These receptors were collected from a man in his sixties with urothelial cancer.

This chain links TRBV19 with TRBJ1-1; no clear D. Per germline, CDR1 LNHDA and CDR2 SQIVND (reference sequence). With 3 bases removed from V and 1 base from J, the gap between germline ends came to 9 bases. The CDR3 runs to 14 residues. In DNA, the CDR3 is TGTGCCAGTAGTATGATGCCACAGAACACTGAAGCTTTCTTT. Translated, it gives CASSMMPQNTEAFF.

V gene TRBV5-1 combines with J gene TRBJ1-4; possibly TRBD1 for D (5 bases). Germline V gene lookup returns CDR1 SGHRS and CDR2 YFSETQ. With 0 bases removed from V and 5 bases from J, the gap between germline ends came to 11 bases. This CDR3 region has 15 residues. As DNA, the CDR3 is TGCGCCAGCAGCTTGGAGGGGTTCCGGAATGAAAAACTGTTTTTT. Translated, it gives CASSLEGFRNEKLFF.

This clone was detected a few times. The genes are TRBV5-1 and TRBJ1-5; TRBD1 is a possible D gene (5 bases). The CDR3 is 15 residues long. The germline V and J ends were trimmed by 0 bases and 6 bases, with 13 bases remaining between them. The germline gives CDR1 SGHRS, CDR2 YFSETQ. The CDR3, as DNA: TGCGCCAGCAGCTTGGCTTCAGGGTTCGGTCAGCCCCAGCATTTT. Its protein is CASSLASGFGQPQHF.

The chain combines TRBV5-1 with TRBJ2-1, with 8 bases identical to TRBD1. This CDR3 contains 16 residues. After removal of 0 bases from V and 4 bases from J, the junction contained 6 bases not matched to a gene. Germline loops: CDR1 SGHRS, CDR2 YFSETQ. The CDR3 bases are TGCGCCAGCAGCTTGGGAGGGACAGGTTCGTACAATGAGCAGTTCTTC. Translating gives CASSLGGTGSYNEQFF.